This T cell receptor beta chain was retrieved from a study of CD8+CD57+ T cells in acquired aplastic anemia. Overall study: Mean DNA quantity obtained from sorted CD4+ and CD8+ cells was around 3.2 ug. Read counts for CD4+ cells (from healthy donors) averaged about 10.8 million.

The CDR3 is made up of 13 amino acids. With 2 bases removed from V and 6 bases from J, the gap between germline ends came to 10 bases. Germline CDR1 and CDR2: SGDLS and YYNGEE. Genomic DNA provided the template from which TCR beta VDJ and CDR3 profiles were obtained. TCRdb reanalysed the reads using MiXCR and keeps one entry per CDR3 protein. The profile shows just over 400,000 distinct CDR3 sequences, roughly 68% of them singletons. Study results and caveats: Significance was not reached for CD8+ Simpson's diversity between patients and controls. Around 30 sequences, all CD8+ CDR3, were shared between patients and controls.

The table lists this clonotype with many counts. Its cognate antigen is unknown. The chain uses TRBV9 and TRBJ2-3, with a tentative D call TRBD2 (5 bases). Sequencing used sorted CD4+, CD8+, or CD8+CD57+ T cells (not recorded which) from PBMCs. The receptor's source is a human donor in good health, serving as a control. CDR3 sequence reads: CASSVATGDTQYF. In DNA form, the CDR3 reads TGTGCCAGCAGCGTTGCCACGGGGGATACGCAGTATTTT.